Reported below is one T cell receptor (beta chain). No cognate antigen has been identified for it. Base qualities are not provided; no much larger clone lies one nucleotide away. The library was built by means of the immunoSEQ multiplex PCR assay. For the multiplex PCR, a mixture combining 60 forward primers for TCR Vbeta segments and 13 reverse primers for TCR Jbeta segments was used. The CDR3 region of rearranged TCR beta genes was amplified from genomic DNA by a multiplex PCR assay. Amplified TCR beta libraries were sequenced as 87-base-pair reads on the Illumina HiSeq System. On the authors' methods: A later analysis counted 65 million to 90 million unique TCR beta chains across the 640 or so repertoires, and some 11 million of these chains were shared by at least two donors. Raw reads were error-corrected and collapsed into unique sequences with a nearest-neighbor algorithm that merged closely related sequences to remove PCR and sequencing errors. V, D and J gene segments were assigned by aligning CDR3 sequences to IMGT reference sequences. Each retained sequence needed at least a six-nucleotide match to both a V gene segment and a J gene segment. Rearrangements were classified as productive when the CDR3 lacked stop codons and remained in frame with V and J, and all other rearrangements were classified as non-productive. Following IMGT convention, CDR3 was defined as the stretch from the second conserved V-encoded cysteine to the conserved J-encoded phenylalanine. In an earlier analysis of roughly 610 of the donors, sequences lacking an unambiguous match to a single V gene segment were excluded. In an earlier analysis of 587 of the donors, V segments were called functional above 56.7% productive rearrangements and were called segregating when the between-donor standard deviation exceeded 5%. To diagnose cytomegalovirus status from the catalog of TCR beta chain sequences, a statistical classification framework was built. V and J gene assignment, in a later analysis, came from comparing TCR nucleotide sequences with IMGT/GENE-DB human TR gene sequences. In a later analysis, CDR3 sequences and most-parsimonious VDJ recombination scenarios were assigned using the TCRdist pipeline. In a later analysis, each TCR beta chain was defined by its CDR3 amino acid sequence together with its V-gene family, and reads lacking a unique V-gene family were excluded. To address suspected cross-contamination and a sequencing artifact, a later analysis removed under 600 highly shared, low-generation-probability nucleotide sequences. For each public chain, a later analysis derived a clonal expansion index from normalized ranks of inferred template counts within each repertoire. A later analysis computed generation probabilities with a VDJ recombination model fitted to out-of-frame rearrangements, and checked the results against IGoR. Hypergeometric tests were used in a later analysis to score TCR-TCR, TCR-HLA and TCR-CMV co-occurrence, with a repertoire-size bias correction applied to the TCR pairs. In a later analysis, false discovery rates were estimated by permuting HLA or CMV assignments 20 times. In a later analysis, co-occurring TCRs were grouped with DBSCAN, and TCRdist sequence similarity was added when clustering was performed within HLA-allele-positive subsets. Co-occurrence clustering excluded repertoires with fewer than 30,000 or more than 120,000 public chains, plus five with anomalous nucleotide sharing. TCRdb carries this immuneACCESS record with in-frame sequences only. Its versions omit some clonotypes, under half of them owing to an unresolved V gene in the studies checked, with the rest unexplained. That table is the source of V, J and clone size, and D and trimming were worked out from the DNA. Within this sample are under 65,000 clones, with about 78% of them counted one time only. Jointly, the top ten make up around 8.1% of the sample.

This entry is derived from a study of cytomegalovirus exposure and HLA in healthy donors (dated by TCRdb to 2016 to 2017). Regarding the complete study: An earlier analysis of approximately 640 of the donors reported roughly 300 Gb of sequence data and around 120 million unique TCR beta sequences from about 180 million T cells. Roughly 300 gigabases of sequencing data and around 80 million unique TCR sequences made up an early release that covered some 640 HLA-typed donors. Both class I and class II loci were covered by HLA typing, at four-digit resolution. Of the approximately 400 genotyped donors, 80% to 90% were placed in the genetic ancestry cluster associated with self-reported Caucasian donors. The study was designed to test whether signatures of past pathogen exposure could be identified by cataloging public T cell receptors. To predict cytomegalovirus infection status, the study brought together high-throughput TCR immunosequencing, statistical association of individual TCRs with disease status, and machine learning. In a later genetic analysis, genome-wide SNP genotypes for about three fifths of the roughly 670 donors were used, and that subset was treated as a discovery cohort. A later analysis re-analyzed previously published TCR beta repertoires from approximately 700 donors and added high-resolution HLA genotyping to study TCR occurrence patterns. Alongside the repertoire data, information on donor age, sex, ethnicity and CMV serostatus was compiled. The later analysis used no new phenotypic data to find candidate immune exposures, relying instead on TCR beta sequences and their occurrence across donors. Because of strong linkage in the cohort, four to six DR-DQ haplotypes were treated as single units for association and clustering. To decide whether each TCR beta V gene segment behaved as functional or pseudogenic, an earlier analysis of approximately 620 of the donors relied on high-throughput TCR beta sequencing. Across around 400 genotyped donors of the cohort, an average of about 220,000 unique TCR beta nucleotide sequences per donor were sequenced, and roughly a sixth of those sequences were non-productive. Every repertoire in the discovery cohort had been generated on one and the same sequencing platform. The number of typed donors differed by locus: about 629-640 for A, B, C, DRB1 and DQB1; 522 for DQA1; roughly 600 for DPA1; and some 430 for DPB1. The T cell repertoires of around 730 subjects were profiled by immunosequencing and related to cytomegalovirus serostatus. Besides the first cohort of 550 to 750 subjects, a separate validation cohort made up of about 120 different subjects was used. The investigation overall reported the following: A few of the identified cytomegalovirus-associated TCR beta chains were confirmed in vitro to be specific for cytomegalovirus antigens. An earlier analysis of some 560 of the donors showed that most TCR beta V segments appeared in productive rearrangements either about 87% or about 30% of the time, which broadly matched IMGT annotations. Correlated functional status among segregating V segments might reflect linkage disequilibrium, but an unknown experimental factor could not be ruled out. According to the authors, the approach could potentially be generalized to other disease states and immunological phenotypes. A later analysis found that TCR association rates varied across HLA loci, with DRB1 alleles showing the most associated TCRs and HLA-C alleles the fewest. The classifier was reported to diagnose cytomegalovirus status with high specificity and sensitivity in both the original cohort and the validation cohort. Because counts were too low, around 17 rarely observed V segments, including chromosome 9 orphons, were left out of the earlier analysis of approximately 580 of the donors. A later genetic analysis reported fewer N-insertions in productive TCRs among donors in an Asian-associated ancestry cluster than the roughly 670-donor mean. In a later genetic analysis, a missense DCLRE1C variant was associated with V-gene and J-gene trimming of TCR beta chains, and the association was replicated in an independent cohort. In a later analysis, most CMV-associated TCR beta chains were found to appear HLA-restricted, with HLA associations seemingly driven largely by CMV exposure. Compared with equally common non-associated chains, HLA-associated TCR beta chains in a later analysis were more clonally expanded and had lower generation probabilities. The study gave a list of some 150 TCR beta chains associated with cytomegalovirus. Only TCR beta chains were sequenced in this cohort, and the absence of alpha or paired-chain data limited detectable features. Some IMGT-functional V segments, including TRBV6-2 and TRBV6-3, could not be distinguished by the 87-base-pair reads and were therefore excluded. While some public TCRs were present in many individuals, most TCR sequences turned up only very rarely across donors. HLA typing was unavailable for some donors at each locus, so association tests used only the typed subset. A further reported finding was that TCR beta sequences accurately predicted the HLA-A and HLA-B alleles for most subjects in the first cohort. Presence/absence analyses assumed roughly uniform sequencing depth across donors, an assumption that may not hold. When HLA alleles, especially DR and DQ, strongly co-occurred, TCR associations were difficult to assign to individual alleles. Specific HLA alleles were associated with 15,000 to 20,000 TCR beta sequences at a false discovery rate of 0.05 in a later analysis. In a later analysis, several top co-occurrence clusters were reported to appear linked to parvovirus B19, influenza, CMV and Epstein-Barr virus. A cluster of highly shared sequence variants was judged likely to represent a technical artifact of the sequencing pipeline. The only immune exposure information available for the cohort was CMV serostatus.

In total, roughly 670 healthy bone marrow donors made up the cohort. Cohort members were all nominally healthy when sampled, although unrecorded immune exposures were likely present. The donor was CMV seropositive and belonged to the group of about 290 seropositive cohort members. A peripheral blood sample was collected from each donor, and TCR beta sequencing was performed on peripheral blood mononuclear cells. Genomic DNA extraction from the blood cell samples was performed with the Qiagen DNeasy Blood Extraction Kit. V gives up 5 bases and J gives up 6 bases, and the segment between their germline ends measures 14 bases. From cysteine to phenylalanine, the CDR3 is 14 amino acids long. The kept DNA is CDR3 alone, 42 bases in frame from the first base. As encoded in the germline V gene (reference sequence), CDR1 is MNHEY while CDR2 is SMNVEV.

The material sequenced was PBMCs. The TCR comes from a man younger than 40 in good health and CMV-seropositive. The receptor chain draws on TRBV27 and TRBJ1-5, and TRBD1 may be the D gene, going by 6 matching bases. The CDR3 protein is CASSPWGGRQPQHF. The base sequence is TGTGCCAGCAGTCCATGGGGGGGCCGTCAGCCCCAGCATTTT.